The rows below give T cell receptor beta chains drawn from one sample of a study of T cell responses to AZD1222 COVID-19 vaccine. Some clones are missing from TCRdb's copy, which holds only in-frame ones; the method was immunoSEQ multiplex PCR. This repertoire shows about 120,000 clones, around nine tenths found once; its top ten account for 3.5% to 4.5%. The sequencing here drew on peripheral blood, taken on day 0 of AZD1222 vaccination. The receptors shown here come from an adult in good health. The conserved cysteine and the conserved F or W are not part of the CDR3 here. Clone size appears in some rows only: once, few, many, or a class for an expanded clone.

clone size	V gene	CDR3 length	J gene	CDR3 protein
NA	TRBV5-1	12	TRBJ1-3	ASSLAGSGNTIY
NA	TRBV5-1	12	TRBJ2-7	ASSLVTGGDEQY
NA	TRBV27	10	TRBJ2-3	ASSSLRDTQY
once	TRBV7-2	13	TRBJ2-5	ASSFVAGGEETQY
NA	TRBV6-2/TRBV6-3	11	TRBJ1-5	ASSRTGDQPQH
NA	TRBV9	12	TRBJ1-1	ASSVDHKTTEAF
NA	TRBV19	9	TRBJ2-1	ASSILSEQF
once	TRBV25-1	13	TRBJ1-1	ASSESLYGDAEAF
NA	TRBV3-1/TRBV3-2	12	TRBJ1-1	ASSQRGGTTEAF
NA	TRBV19	12	TRBJ1-6	ASSIVQVNSPLH
NA	TRBV15	14	TRBJ1-2	ATRSFGGGTGYGYT
NA	TRBV7-9	10	TRBJ1-5	ASSGSNQPQH
NA	TRBV18	14	TRBJ1-1	ASSPLGIQGKTEAF
NA	TRBV19	10	TRBJ1-2	ASSIQGYGYT
once	TRBV7-8	16	TRBJ1-6	ASSLVGRDSINNSPLH
NA	TRBV6-1	14	TRBJ2-5	ASSAGRLIRGETQY
NA	TRBV9	13	TRBJ1-2	ASSSRDGRNYGYT
NA	TRBV7-2	12	TRBJ2-1	ASSWTGTTNEQF
NA	TRBV29-1	11	TRBJ1-2	SVGTPLHYGYT
NA	TRBV19	10	TRBJ1-2	ASSTSRYGYT
NA	TRBV7-8	13	TRBJ2-2	ASSLDRLNTGELF
NA	TRBV13	16	TRBJ2-1	ASSKNPKLGSSYNEQF
NA	TRBV27	11	TRBJ2-4	ASSLTRGDIQY
NA	TRBV5-1	14	TRBJ2-3	ASSIGLKPGTDTQY
NA	TRBV6-2/TRBV6-3	12	TRBJ1-5	ASSPAGGGQPQH
once	TRBV5-1	12	TRBJ2-7	ASSLAVSPYEQY